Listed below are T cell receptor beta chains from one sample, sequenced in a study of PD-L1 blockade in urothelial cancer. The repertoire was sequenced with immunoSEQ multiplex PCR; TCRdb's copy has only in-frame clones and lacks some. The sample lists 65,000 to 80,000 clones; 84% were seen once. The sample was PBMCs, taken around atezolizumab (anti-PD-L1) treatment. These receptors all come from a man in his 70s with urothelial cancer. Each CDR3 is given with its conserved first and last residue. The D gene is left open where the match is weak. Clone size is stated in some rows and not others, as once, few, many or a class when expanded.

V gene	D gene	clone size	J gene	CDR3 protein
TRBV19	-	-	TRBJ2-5	CASSMGPGTETQYF
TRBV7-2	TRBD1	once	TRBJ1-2	CASSLEIGRQGYGYTF
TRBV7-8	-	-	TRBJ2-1	CASSLAMYNEQFF
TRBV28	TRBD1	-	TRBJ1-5	CASSLYRGPLQGNQPQHF
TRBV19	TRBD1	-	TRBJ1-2	CASNKHPGQGAGRGYTF
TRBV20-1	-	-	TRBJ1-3	CSGLTGNTIYF
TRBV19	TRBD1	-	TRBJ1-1	CATDKGGLNTEAFF
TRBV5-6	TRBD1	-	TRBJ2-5	CASSSYRGDKETQYF
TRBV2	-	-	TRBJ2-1	CASSESRVIEQFF
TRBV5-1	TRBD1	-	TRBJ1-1	CASSFRTGNTEAFF
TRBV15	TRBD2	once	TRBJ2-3	CATSRGGTSGSTGTQYF
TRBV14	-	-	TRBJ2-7	CASSQGVRNF
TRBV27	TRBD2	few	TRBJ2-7	CASSKGTSGRMGTYEQYF
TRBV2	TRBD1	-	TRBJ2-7	CASRAPRTGYIYEQYF
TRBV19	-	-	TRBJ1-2	CASSMVLAADHNYGYTF
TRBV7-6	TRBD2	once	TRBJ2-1	CASSPRLAGDDNEQFF
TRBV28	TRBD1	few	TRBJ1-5	CASSYQGASNQPQHF
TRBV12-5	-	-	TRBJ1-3	CASSGLGTITLAGNTIYF
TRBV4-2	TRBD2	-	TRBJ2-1	CASSQDPGLAVNNEQFF
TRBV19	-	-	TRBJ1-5	CASSIRGGNFQPQHF
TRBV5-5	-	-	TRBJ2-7	CASSLAGTRGRYEQYF
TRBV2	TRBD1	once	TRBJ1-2	CASSEYRDSPFGYTF
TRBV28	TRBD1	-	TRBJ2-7	CASSLFSSTGGSGYEQYF
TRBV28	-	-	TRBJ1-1	CASSPVTGLTEAFF
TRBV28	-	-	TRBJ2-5	CASKGGVDYQETQYF
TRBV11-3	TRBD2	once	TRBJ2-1	CASSLRRERNEQFF
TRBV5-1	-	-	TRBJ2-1	CASSLSGQGSYNEQFF
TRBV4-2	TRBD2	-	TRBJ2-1	CASSQDPSGRTSYNEQFF
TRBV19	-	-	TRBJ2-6	CASSTGSGANVLTF
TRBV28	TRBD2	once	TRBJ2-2	CASSLSGRDTGELFF